The clone carrying this TCR beta chain was detected only a few times. This sample's TCRbeta library carried unique molecular identifier barcodes. TCRdb re-derived calls from the PCR reads in MiXCR, one entry per CDR3 protein. In the table there are approximately 640,000 distinct CDR3 sequences, approximately 17% of which are singletons. The CDR3 has 15 residues. Per the germline V gene, CDR1 is MDHEN and CDR2 is SYDVKM. Trimming removed 2 bases from V and 3 bases from J, with 14 bases in between. These data come from a study of T-cell reconstitution after alpha-beta-depleted transplantation in children.

This rearrangement joins TRBV28 to TRBJ2-7, with D perhaps matching TRBD1 (5 bases). The TCR comes from a human donor who donated a stem cell graft to a child with acute myeloid leukemia. The sequencing used PBMCs from the stem cell graft donor, collected from the stem cell graft. CDR3 loop: CASSLDRGYLYEQYV. In nucleotides, the CDR3 is TGTGCCAGCAGTTTAGATAGGGGATACCTCTACGAGCAGTACGTC.